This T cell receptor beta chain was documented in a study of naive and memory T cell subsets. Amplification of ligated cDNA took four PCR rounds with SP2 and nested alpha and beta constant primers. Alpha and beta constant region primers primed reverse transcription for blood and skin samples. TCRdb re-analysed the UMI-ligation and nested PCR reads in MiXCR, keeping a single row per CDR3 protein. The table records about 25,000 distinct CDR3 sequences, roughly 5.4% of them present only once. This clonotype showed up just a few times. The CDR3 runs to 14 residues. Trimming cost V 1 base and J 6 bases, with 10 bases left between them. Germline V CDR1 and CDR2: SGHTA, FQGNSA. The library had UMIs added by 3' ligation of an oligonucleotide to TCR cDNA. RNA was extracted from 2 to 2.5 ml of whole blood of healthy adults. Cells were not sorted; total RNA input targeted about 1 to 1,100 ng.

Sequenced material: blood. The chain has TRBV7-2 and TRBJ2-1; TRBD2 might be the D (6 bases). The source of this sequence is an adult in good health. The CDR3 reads CASSLGLARNEQFF. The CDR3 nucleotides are TGTGCCAGCAGCTTAGGGCTAGCGCGCAATGAGCAGTTCTTC.